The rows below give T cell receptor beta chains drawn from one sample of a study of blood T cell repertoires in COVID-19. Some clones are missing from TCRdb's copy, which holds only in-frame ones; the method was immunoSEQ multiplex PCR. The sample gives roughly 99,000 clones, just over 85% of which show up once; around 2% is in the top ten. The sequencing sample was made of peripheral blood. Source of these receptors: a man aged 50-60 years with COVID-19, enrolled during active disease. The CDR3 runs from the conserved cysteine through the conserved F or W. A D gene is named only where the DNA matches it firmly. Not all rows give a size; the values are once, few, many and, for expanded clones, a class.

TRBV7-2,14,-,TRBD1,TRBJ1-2,TGTGCCAGCAGACGTGGGACAGGGGGCTTTGGCTACACCTTC,CASRRGTGGFGYTF
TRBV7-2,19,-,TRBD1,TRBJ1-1,TGTGCCAGCAGCCCACGAACCCCAGGGGGCGTATGGAGAGGTACTGAAGCTTTCTTT,CASSPRTPGGVWRGTEAFF
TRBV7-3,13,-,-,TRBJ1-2,TGTGCCAGCAGCTTAGGCAGGGACTATGGCTACACCTTC,CASSLGRDYGYTF
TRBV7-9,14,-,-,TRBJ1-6,TGTGCCAGCAGCCTCGGGAATTATAATTCACCCCTCCACTTT,CASSLGNYNSPLHF
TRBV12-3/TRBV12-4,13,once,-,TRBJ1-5,TGTGCCAGCACCCTACTTGGCAATCAGCCCCAGCATTTT,CASTLLGNQPQHF
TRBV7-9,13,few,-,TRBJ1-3,TGTGCCAGCAGGACGCGGGGCGGAAACACCATATATTTT,CASRTRGGNTIYF
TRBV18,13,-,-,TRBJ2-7,TGTGCCAGCTCACCAGGACAGACCTACGAGCAGTACTTC,CASSPGQTYEQYF
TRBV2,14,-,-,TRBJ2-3,TGTGCCAGCACCGAGTTTGCGAGAACAGATACGCAGTATTTT,CASTEFARTDTQYF
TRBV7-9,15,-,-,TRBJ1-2,TGTGCCAGCAGCCCCCAGGGACTAGCTAACTATGGCTACACCTTC,CASSPQGLANYGYTF
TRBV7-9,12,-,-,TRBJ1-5,TGTGCCAGCAGCTTAGAGCTCGCCCCCCAGCATTTT,CASSLELAPQHF
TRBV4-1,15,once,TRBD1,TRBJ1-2,TGCGCCAGCAGCCAAGCCGACAGGGGGCGCGTCGGCTACACCTTC,CASSQADRGRVGYTF
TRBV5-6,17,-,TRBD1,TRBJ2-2,TGTGCCAGCAACGCAGTGAACAGGGGGCTGGGAACCGGGGAGCTGTTTTTT,CASNAVNRGLGTGELFF
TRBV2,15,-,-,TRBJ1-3,TGTGCCAGTGTTCGGGAGGGTGTTTCTGGAAACACCATATATTTT,CASVREGVSGNTIYF
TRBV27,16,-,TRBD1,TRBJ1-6,TGTGCCAGCAGTTTAAGGCCTGGACAGGGGGTCGTTCCCCTCCACTTT,CASSLRPGQGVVPLHF